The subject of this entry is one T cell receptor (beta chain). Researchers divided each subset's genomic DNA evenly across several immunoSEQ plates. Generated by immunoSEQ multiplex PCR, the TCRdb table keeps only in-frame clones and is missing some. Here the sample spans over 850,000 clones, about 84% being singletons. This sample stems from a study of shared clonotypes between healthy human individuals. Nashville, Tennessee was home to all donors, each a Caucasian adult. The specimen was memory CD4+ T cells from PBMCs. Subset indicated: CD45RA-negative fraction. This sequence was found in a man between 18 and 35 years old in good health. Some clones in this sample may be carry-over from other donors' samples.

In DNA form, the CDR3 reads TGCGCCAGCAGCCAAGAACCAGCAAACACAGATACGCAGTATTTT. Translating gives CASSQEPANTDTQYF. The chain employs TRBV4-1 and TRBJ2-3; no firm D call. CDR1 is MGHRA and CDR2 is YSYEKL in the germline V gene. The CDR3 runs 15 residues. The germline V and J ends were trimmed by 0 bases and 2 bases, with 9 bases remaining between them.